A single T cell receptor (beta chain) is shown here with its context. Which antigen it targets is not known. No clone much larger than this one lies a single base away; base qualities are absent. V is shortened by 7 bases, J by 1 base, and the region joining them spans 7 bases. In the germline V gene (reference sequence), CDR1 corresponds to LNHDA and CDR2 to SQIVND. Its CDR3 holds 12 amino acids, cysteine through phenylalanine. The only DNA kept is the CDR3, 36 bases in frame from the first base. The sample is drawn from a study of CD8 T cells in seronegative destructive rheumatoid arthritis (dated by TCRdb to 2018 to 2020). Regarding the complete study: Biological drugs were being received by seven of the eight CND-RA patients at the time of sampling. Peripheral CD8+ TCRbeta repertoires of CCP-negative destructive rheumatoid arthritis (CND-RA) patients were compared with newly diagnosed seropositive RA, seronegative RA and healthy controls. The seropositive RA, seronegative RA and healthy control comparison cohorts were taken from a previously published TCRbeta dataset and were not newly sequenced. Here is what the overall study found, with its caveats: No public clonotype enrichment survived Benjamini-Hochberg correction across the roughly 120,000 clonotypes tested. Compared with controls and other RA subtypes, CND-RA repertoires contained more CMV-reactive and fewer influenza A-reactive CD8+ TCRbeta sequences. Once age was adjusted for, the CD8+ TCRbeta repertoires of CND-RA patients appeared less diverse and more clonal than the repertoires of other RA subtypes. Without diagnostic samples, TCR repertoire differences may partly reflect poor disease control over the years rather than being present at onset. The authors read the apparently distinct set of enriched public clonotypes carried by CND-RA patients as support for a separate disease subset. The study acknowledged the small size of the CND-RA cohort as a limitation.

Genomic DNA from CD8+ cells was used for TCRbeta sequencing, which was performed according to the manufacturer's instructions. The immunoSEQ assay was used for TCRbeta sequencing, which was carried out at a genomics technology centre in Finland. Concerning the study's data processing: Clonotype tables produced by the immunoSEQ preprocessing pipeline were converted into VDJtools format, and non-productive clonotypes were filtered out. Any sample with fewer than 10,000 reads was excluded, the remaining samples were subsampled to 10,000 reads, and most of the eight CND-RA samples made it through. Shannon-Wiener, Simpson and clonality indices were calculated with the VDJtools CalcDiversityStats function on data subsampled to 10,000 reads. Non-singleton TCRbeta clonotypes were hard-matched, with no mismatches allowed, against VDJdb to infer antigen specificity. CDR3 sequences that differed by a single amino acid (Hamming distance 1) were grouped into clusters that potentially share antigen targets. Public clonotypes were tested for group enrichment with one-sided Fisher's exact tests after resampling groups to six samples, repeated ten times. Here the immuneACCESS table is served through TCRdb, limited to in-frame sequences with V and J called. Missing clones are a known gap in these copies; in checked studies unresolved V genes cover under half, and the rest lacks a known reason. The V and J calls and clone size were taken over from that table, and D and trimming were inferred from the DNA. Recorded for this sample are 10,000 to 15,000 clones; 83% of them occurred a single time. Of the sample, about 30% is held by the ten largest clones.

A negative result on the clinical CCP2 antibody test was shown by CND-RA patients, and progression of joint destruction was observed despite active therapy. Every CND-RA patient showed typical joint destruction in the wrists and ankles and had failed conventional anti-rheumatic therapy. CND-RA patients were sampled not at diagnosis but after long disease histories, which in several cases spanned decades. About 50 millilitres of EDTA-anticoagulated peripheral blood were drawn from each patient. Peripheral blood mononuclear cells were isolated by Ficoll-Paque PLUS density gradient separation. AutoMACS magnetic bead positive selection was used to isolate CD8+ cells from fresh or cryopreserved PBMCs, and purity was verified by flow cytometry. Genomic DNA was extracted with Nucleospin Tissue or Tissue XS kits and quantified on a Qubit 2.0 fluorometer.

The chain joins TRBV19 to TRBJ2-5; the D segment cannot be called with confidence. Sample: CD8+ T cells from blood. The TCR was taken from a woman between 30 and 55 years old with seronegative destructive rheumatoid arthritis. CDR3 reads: CASMGFQETQYF. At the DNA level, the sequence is TGTGCCAGTATGGGCTTCCAAGAGACCCAGTACTTC. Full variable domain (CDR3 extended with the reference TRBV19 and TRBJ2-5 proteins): DGGITQSPKYLFRKEGQNVTLSCEQNLNHDAMYWYRQDPGQGLRLIYYSQIVNDFQKGDIAEGYSVSREKKESFPLTVTSAQKNPTAFYLCASMGFQETQYFGPGTRLLVL.